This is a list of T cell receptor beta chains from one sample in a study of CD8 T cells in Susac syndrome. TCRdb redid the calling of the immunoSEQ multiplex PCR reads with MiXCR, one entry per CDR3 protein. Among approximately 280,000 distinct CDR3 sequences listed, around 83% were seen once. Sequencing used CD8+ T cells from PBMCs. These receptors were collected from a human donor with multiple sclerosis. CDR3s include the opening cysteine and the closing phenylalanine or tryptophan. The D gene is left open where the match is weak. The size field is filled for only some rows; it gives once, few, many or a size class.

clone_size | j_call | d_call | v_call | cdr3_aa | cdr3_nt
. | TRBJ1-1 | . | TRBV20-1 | CSARTVNTEAFF | TGCAGTGCCAGGACAGTGAACACTGAAGCTTTCTTT
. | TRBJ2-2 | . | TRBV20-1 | CSASPLEANTGELFF | TGCAGTGCTAGTCCTCTAGAAGCGAACACCGGGGAGCTGTTTTTT
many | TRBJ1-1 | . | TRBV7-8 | CASSLRGTEAFF | TGTGCCAGCAGCTTAAGGGGGACTGAAGCTTTCTTT
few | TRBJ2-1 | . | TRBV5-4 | CASSLRRERGNEQFF | TGTGCCAGCAGCTTGCGTCGGGAGAGAGGGAATGAGCAGTTCTTC
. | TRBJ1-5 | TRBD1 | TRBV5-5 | CASSSRGAVNQPQHF | TGTGCCAGCAGCTCCAGGGGGGCCGTAAATCAGCCCCAGCATTTT
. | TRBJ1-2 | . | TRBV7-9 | CASSPAGNGYTF | TGTGCCAGCAGCCCGGCGGGAAACGGCTACACCTTC
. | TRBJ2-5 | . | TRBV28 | CASSFIAEETQYF | TGTGCCAGCAGTTTTATAGCGGAAGAGACCCAGTACTTC
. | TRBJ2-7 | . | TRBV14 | CASSQDWPPYEQYF | TGTGCCAGCAGCCAAGATTGGCCCCCCTACGAGCAGTACTTC
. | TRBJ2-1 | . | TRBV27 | CASSLTAPREQFF | TGTGCCAGCAGTTTAACCGCCCCGCGTGAGCAGTTCTTC
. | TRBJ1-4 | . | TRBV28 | CASSFAQNEKLFF | TGTGCCAGCAGTTTTGCCCAGAATGAAAAACTGTTTTTT
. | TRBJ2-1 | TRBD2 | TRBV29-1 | CSVEGQRESSYNEQFF | TGCAGCGTTGAAGGTCAGCGGGAGAGCTCCTACAATGAGCAGTTCTTC
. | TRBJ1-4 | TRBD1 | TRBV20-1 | CSARTDRRRPLVFF | TGCAGTGCTAGAACGGACAGGAGAAGGCCACTGGTGTTTTTT
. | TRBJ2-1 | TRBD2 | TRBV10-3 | CAISEVFSGGRSSYNEQFF | TGTGCCATCAGTGAGGTGTTTTCAGGCGGGAGGAGCTCCTACAATGAGCAGTTCTTC
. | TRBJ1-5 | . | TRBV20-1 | CSAREKGVGGNQPQHF | TGCAGTGCTAGAGAGAAGGGGGTGGGGGGCAATCAGCCCCAGCATTTT
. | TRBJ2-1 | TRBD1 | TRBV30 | CAWSVGQGGDEQFF | TGTGCCTGGAGTGTAGGACAGGGGGGAGATGAGCAGTTCTTC
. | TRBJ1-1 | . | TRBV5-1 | CASSLGAGTTEAFF | TGCGCCAGCAGCTTGGGGGCAGGGACAACTGAAGCTTTCTTT
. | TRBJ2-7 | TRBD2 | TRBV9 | CASSALKGTSGSISEQYF | TGTGCCAGCAGCGCTTTGAAAGGGACTAGCGGGAGTATAAGCGAGCAGTACTTC
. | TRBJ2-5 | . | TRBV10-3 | CAISESAETGETQYF | TGTGCCATCAGTGAGTCTGCTGAGACGGGTGAGACCCAGTACTTC
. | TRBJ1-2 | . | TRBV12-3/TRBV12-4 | CASSLTGSYGYTF | TGTGCCAGCAGTTTAACAGGGAGCTATGGCTACACCTTC
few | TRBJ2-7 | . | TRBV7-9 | CASFKTSLPYEQYF | TGTGCCAGCTTTAAGACTAGTCTACCCTACGAGCAGTACTTC
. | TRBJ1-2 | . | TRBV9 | CASSVGQGIDYGYTF | TGTGCCAGCAGCGTTGGCCAGGGGATTGACTATGGCTACACCTTC
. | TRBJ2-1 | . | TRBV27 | CASSWDMNNEQFF | TGTGCCAGCAGTTGGGACATGAACAATGAGCAGTTCTTC
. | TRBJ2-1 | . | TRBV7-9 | CASRIPREFDEQFF | TGTGCCAGCAGAATCCCTAGGGAATTCGATGAGCAGTTCTTC
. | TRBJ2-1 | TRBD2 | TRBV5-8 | CASSLGVGTSGYNEQFF | TGTGCCAGCAGCTTGGGGGTGGGGACTAGCGGCTACAATGAGCAGTTCTTC
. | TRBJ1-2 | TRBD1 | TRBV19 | CASSIWTGEDYTF | TGTGCCAGTAGTATTTGGACAGGAGAAGACTACACCTTC
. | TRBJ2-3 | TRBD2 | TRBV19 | CASRGLAGGDTQYF | TGTGCCAGTAGAGGACTAGCGGGGGGAGATACGCAGTATTTT
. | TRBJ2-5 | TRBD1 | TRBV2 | CASRDRGIQETQYF | TGTGCCAGCAGAGACAGGGGTATCCAGGAGACCCAGTACTTC
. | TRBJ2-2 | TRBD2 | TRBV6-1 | CASSEAPGGFTGELFF | TGTGCCAGCAGTGAGGCCCCGGGAGGGTTCACCGGGGAGCTGTTTTTT
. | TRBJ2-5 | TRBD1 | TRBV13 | CASSIDRVGTQYF | TGTGCCAGCAGCATAGACAGGGTTGGGACCCAGTACTTC
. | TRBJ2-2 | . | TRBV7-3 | CASSLTRARENTGELFF | TGTGCCAGCAGCTTAACGAGGGCTAGGGAGAACACCGGGGAGCTGTTTTTT
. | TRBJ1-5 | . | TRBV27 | CASSPHSNQPQHF | TGTGCCAGCAGTCCGCATAGCAATCAGCCCCAGCATTTT
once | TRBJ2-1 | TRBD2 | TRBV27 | CASRGGRVDNEQFF | TGTGCCAGCAGAGGAGGGAGGGTCGACAATGAGCAGTTCTTC
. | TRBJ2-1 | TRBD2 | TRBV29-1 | CSVEGLSGIAYNEQFF | TGCAGCGTTGAGGGGTTAAGCGGGATTGCTTACAATGAGCAGTTCTTC